There are many counts of the clone carrying this TCR beta chain. Noted time point: newly diagnosed GD, antithyroid drugs for less than 3 months. PBMC-derived RNA was used for the TCR library. Building the TCR beta libraries relied on iRepertoire HTBI primers, and CDR3 regions underwent Arm-PCR. TCRdb reanalysed the multiplex PCR reads using MiXCR and keeps one entry per CDR3 protein. The sample lists a few hundred thousand distinct CDR3 sequences, about 12% occurring once. This sample was taken from a study of regulatory T cells in long-lasting Graves disease. CDR1 and CDR2 (germline): KGHSH, LQKENI. V was trimmed by 3 bases and J by 0 bases, leaving 22 bases between them. The CDR3 is 19 residues long. This sample also appeared in a second study, on T cells in Graves' hyperthyroidism and ophthalmopathy.

The material sequenced was peripheral blood mononuclear cells (PBMCs), taken at new diagnosis, from a patient treated with antithyroid drugs. This receptor was obtained from a woman aged 18-29 years with Graves disease. The chain employs TRBV18 and TRBJ2-3; D may match TRBD1 or TRBD2 (5 bases each). The CDR3 spells CASSPQFGAARSSTDTQYF. DNA of the CDR3: TGTGCCAGCTCACCCCAGTTCGGGGCTGCCCGCTCTAGCACAGATACGCAGTATTTT.